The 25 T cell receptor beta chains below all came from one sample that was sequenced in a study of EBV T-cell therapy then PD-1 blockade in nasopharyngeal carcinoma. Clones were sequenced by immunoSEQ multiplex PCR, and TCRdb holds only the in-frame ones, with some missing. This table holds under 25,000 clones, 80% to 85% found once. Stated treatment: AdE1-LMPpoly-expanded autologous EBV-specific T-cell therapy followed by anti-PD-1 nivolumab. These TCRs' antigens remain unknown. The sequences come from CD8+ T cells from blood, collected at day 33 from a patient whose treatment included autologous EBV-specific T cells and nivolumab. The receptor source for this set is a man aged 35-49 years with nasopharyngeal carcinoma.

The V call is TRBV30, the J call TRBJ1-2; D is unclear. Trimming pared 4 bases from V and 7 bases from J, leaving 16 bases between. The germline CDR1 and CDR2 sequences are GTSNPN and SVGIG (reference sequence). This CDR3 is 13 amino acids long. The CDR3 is CAWTFRGEPGYTF. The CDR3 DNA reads TGTGCCTGGACCTTTCGGGGTGAGCCTGGCTACACCTTC.

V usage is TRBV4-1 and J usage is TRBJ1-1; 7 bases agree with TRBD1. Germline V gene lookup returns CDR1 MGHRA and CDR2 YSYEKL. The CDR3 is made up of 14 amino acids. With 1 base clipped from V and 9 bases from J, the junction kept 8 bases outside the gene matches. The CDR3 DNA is TGCGCCAGCAGCCAAGCCTCAGGGGGGGGGAAAGCTTTCTTT. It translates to CASSQASGGGKAFF.

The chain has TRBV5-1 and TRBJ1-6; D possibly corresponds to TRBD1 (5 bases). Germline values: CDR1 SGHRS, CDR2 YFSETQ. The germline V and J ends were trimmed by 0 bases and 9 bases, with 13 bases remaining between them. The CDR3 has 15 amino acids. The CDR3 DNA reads TGCGCCAGCAGCTTGGTACGGGGGGTTGCTTCACCCCTCCACTTT. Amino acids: CASSLVRGVASPLHF.

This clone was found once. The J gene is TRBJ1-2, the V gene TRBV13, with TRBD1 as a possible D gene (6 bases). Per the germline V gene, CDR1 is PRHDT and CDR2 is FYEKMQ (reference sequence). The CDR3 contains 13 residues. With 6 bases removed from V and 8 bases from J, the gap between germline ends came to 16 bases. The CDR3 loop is CASRPGAEGGYTF. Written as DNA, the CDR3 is TGTGCCAGCAGACCAGGGGCGGAGGGGGGCTACACCTTC.

The CDR3 reads CASSGDLSTQYF. In DNA form, the CDR3 reads TGCGCCAGCAGCGGGGACCTCTCGACCCAGTACTTC. The chain links TRBV5-1 to TRBJ2-5; D is perhaps TRBD1 or TRBD2 (5 bases each). The germline V and J ends were trimmed by 4 bases and 7 bases, with 11 bases remaining between them. The CDR3 has 12 amino acids. Germline CDR1 is SGHRS and CDR2 is YFSETQ.

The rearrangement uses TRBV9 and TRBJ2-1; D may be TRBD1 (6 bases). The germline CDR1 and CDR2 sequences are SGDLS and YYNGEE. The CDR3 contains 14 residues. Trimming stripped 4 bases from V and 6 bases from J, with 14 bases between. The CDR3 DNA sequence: TGTGCCAGCAGCCCCCCGACAGGAGGCAATGAGCAGTTCTTC. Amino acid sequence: CASSPPTGGNEQFF.

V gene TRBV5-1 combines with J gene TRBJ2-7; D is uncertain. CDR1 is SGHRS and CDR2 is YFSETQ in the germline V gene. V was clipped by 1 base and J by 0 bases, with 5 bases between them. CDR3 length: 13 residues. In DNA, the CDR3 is TGCGCCAGCAGCTTGACAGTCTCCTACGAGCAGTACTTC. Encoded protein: CASSLTVSYEQYF.

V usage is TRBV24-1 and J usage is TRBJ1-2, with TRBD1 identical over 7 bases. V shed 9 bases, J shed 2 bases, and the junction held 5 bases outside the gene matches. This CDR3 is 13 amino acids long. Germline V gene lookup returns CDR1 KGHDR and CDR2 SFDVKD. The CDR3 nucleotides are TGTGCCACCTGGGACAGCTACAACTATGGCTACACCTTC. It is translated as CATWDSYNYGYTF.

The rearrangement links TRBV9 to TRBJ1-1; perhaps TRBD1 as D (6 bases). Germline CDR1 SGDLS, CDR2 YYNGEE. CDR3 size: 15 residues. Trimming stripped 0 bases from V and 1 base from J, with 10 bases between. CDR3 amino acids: CASSVVGTRNTEAFF. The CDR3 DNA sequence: TGTGCCAGCAGCGTAGTAGGGACAAGGAACACTGAAGCTTTCTTT. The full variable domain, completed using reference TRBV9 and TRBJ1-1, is DSGVTQTPKHLITATGQRVTLRCSPRSGDLSVYWYQQSLDQGLQFLIQYYNGEERAKGNILERFSAQQFPDLHSELNLSSLELGDSALYFCASSVVGTRNTEAFFGQGTRLTVV.

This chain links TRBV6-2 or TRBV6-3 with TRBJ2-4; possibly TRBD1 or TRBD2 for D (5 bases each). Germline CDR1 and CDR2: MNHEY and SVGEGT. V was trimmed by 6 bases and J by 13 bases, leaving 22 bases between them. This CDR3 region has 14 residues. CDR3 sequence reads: CASSFGTLPFPQYF. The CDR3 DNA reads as TGTGCCAGCAGCTTCGGGACCCTTCCTTTTCCCCAGTACTTC.

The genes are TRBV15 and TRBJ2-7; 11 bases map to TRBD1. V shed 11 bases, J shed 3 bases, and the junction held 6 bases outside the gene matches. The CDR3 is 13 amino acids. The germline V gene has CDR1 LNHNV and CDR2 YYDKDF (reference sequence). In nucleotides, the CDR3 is TGTGCCTTTGGGACAGGGGGAATCTACGAGCAGTACTTC. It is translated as CAFGTGGIYEQYF.

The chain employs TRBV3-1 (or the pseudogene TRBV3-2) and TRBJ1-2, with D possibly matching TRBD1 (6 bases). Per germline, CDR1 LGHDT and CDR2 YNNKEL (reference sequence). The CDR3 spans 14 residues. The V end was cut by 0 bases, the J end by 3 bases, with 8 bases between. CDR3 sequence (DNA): TGTGCCAGCAGCCAAGACAGGGGCTACTATGGCTACACCTTC. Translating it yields CASSQDRGYYGYTF.

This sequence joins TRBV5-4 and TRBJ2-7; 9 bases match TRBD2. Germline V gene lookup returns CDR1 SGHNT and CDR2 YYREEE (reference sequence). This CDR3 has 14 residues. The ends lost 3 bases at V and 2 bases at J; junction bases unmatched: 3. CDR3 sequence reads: CASSSTSGPYEQYF. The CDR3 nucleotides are TGTGCCAGCAGCTCGACTAGCGGTCCCTACGAGCAGTACTTC.

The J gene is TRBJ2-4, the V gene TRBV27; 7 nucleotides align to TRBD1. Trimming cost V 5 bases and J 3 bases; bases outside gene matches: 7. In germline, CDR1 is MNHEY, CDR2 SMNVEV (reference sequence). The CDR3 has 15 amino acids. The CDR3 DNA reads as TGTGCCAGCAGTCAAGGGACAGCAGGCAAAAACATTCAGTACTTC. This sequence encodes CASSQGTAGKNIQYF.

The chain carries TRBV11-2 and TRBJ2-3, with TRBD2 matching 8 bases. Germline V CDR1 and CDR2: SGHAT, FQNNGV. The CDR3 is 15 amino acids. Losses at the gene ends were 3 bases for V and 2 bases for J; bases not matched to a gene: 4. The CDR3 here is CASSFARGATDTQYF. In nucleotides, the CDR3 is TGTGCCAGCAGCTTTGCGCGGGGGGCCACAGATACGCAGTATTTT.

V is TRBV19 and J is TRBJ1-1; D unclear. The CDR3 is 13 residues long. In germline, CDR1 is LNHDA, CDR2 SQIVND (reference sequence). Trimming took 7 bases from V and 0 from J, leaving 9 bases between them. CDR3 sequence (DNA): TGTGCCAGTATCGGGATCTTGAACACTGAAGCTTTCTTT. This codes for CASIGILNTEAFF.

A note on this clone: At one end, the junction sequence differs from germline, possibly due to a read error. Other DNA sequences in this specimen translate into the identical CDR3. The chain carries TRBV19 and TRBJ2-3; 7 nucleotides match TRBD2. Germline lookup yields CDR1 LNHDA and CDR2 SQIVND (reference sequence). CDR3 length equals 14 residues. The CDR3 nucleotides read TGTGCCAGTAGCATAGGGGCGGGGGCAGATACGCAGTATTTT. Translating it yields CASSIGAGADTQYF.

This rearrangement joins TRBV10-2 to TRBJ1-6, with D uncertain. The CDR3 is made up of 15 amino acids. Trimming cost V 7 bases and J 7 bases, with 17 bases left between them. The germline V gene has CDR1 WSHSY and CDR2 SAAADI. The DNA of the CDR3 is TGCGCCAGCATAGACTTCTTGGATAGAAATTCACCCCTCCACTTT. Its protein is CASIDFLDRNSPLHF.

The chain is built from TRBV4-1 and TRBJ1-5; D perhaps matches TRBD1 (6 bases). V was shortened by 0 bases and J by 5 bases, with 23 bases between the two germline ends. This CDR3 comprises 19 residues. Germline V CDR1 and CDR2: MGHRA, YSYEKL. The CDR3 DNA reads TGCGCCAGCAGCCAAGAGAGGGGGACGGGGGACACATATTATCAGCCCCAGCATTTT. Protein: CASSQERGTGDTYYQPQHF.

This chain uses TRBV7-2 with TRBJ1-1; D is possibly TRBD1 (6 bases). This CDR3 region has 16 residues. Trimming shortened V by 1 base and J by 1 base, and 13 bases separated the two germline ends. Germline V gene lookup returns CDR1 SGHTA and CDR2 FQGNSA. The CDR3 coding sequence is TGTGCCAGCAGCTTAGACAGCAGGGGTTCGAACACTGAAGCTTTCTTT. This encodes CASSLDSRGSNTEAFF. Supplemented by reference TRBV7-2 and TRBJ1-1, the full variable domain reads GAGVSQSPSNKVTEKGKDVELRCDPISGHTALYWYRQSLGQGLEFLIYFQGNSAPDKSGLPSDRFSAERTGGSVSTLTIQRTQQEDSAVYLCASSLDSRGSNTEAFFGQGTRLTVV.

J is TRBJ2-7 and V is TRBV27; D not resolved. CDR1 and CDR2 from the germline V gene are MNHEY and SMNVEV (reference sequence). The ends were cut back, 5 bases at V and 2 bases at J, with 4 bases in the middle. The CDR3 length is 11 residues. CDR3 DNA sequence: TGTGCCAGCAGTACCCCCTACGAGCAGTACTTC. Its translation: CASSTPYEQYF.

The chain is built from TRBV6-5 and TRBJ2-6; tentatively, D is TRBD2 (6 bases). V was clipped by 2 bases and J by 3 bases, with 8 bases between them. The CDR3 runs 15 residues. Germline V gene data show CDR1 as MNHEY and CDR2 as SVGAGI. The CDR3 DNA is TGTGCCAGCAGTTACGGAGGGGATGGGGCCAACGTCCTGACTTTC. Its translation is CASSYGGDGANVLTF.

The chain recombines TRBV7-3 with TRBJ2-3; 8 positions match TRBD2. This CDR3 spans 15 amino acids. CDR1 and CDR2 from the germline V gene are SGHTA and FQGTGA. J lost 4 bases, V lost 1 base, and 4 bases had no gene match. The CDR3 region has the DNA TGTGCCAGCAGCTTAAGCGGGGGGTCGGCAGATACGCAGTATTTT. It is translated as CASSLSGGSADTQYF.

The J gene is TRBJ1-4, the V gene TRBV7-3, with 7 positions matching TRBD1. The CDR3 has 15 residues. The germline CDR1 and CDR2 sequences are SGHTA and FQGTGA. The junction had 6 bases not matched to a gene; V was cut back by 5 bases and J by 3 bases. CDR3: CASSATGAANEKLFF. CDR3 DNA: TGTGCCAGCAGCGCCACAGGGGCGGCTAATGAAAAACTGTTTTTT.

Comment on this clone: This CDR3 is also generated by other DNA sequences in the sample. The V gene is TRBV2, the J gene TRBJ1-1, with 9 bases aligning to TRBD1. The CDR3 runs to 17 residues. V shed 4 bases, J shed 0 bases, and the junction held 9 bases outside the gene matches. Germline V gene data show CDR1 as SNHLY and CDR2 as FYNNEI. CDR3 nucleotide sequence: TGTGCCAGCAGTGGGAACAGGGGGCGCACAATGAACACTGAAGCTTTCTTT. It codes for CASSGNRGRTMNTEAFF.